This T cell receptor (beta chain) stems from a study of shared clonotypes between healthy human individuals. Points on this clone: Antigen: not known.

Several immunoSEQ plates held equal portions of the genomic DNA taken from each subset. The sorted-subset replicate PCRs were given roughly 190 ng DNA, which is approximately 30,000 T cell genomes. Data came from immunoSEQ multiplex PCR; TCRdb stores just in-frame clones and leaves some out. Of about 590,000 clones detected, over 95% appear once; the ten largest clones hold approximately 0.1%. General study results and limits: A limitation of the genetic and exposure-history diversity represented arose from few donors. The study sampled only blood, and tissue repertoires likely differ.

The naive CD8 fraction comprised CD45RO-negative cells positively selected for CCR7 and excluded terminally differentiated effector memory CD45RA+ cells. The germline gives CDR1 SEHNR, CDR2 FQNEAQ (reference sequence). The CDR3 totals 15 residues. The junction had 4 bases not matched to a gene; V was cut back by 4 bases and J by 2 bases. The chain uses TRBV7-9 and TRBJ1-5; 8 bases agree with TRBD1. Sequenced sample: naive CD8+ T cells sorted from blood. The clonotype originates from a woman under 40 in good health. CDR3 in amino acids: CASSSGTGGNQPQHF. The CDR3 DNA reads as TGTGCCAGCAGCTCGGGGACAGGCGGCAATCAGCCCCAGCATTTT.